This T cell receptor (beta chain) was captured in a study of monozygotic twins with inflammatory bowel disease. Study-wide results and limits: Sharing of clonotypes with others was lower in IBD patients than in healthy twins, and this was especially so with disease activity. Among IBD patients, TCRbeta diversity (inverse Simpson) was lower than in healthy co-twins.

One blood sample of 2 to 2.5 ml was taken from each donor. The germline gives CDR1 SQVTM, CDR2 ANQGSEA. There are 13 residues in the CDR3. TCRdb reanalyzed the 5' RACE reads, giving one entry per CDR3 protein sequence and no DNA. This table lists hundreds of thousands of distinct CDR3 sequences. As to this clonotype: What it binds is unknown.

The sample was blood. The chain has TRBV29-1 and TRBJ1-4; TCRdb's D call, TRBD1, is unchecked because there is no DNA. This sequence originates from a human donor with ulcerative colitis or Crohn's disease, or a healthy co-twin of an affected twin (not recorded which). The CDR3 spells CSVFGQGNEKLFF. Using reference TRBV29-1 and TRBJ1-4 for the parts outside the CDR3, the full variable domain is SAVISQKPSRDICQRGTSLTIQCQVDSQVTMMFWYRQQPGQSLTLIATANQGSEATYESGFVIDKFPISRPNLTFSTLTVSNMSPEDSSIYLCSVFGQGNEKLFFGSGTQLSVL.